One and the same sample provided the 28 T cell receptor beta chains below, sequenced in a study of cytomegalovirus exposure and HLA in healthy donors. The primer mix had 60 Vbeta and 13 Jbeta primers. Some clones are missing from TCRdb's copy, which holds only in-frame ones; the method was immunoSEQ multiplex PCR. The sample has roughly 130,000 clones, about 80% seen once. The specimen sequenced was PBMCs. Receptor source: a young man in good health and CMV-seronegative.

The gene calls are TRBV4-1 and TRBJ2-1, with unresolved D. The germline CDR1 and CDR2 sequences are MGHRA and YSYEKL. V gave up 1 base and J gave up 7 bases, with 8 bases separating them. The CDR3 is 13 residues long. The CDR3 coding sequence is TGCGCCAGCAGCCAAGTCCTCCCTAATGAGCAGTTCTTC. It is translated as CASSQVLPNEQFF.

The V call is TRBV19, the J call TRBJ2-7; D ambiguous. V was cut by 4 bases and J by 0 bases, with 13 bases left in between. The length of the CDR3 is 15 residues. CDR1 and CDR2 from the germline V gene are LNHDA and SQIVND (reference sequence). CDR3 DNA sequence: TGTGCCAGTAGTAACCTCCGGGTCTCCTCCTACGAGCAGTACTTC. It yields the protein CASSNLRVSSYEQYF.

This clone was counted a few times. The chain recombines TRBV27 with TRBJ1-1, with D perhaps TRBD1 (6 bases). The CDR3 runs to 14 residues. Germline V CDR1 and CDR2: MNHEY, SMNVEV (reference sequence). Trimming removed 6 bases at V and 1 base at J, with 12 bases between. CDR3: CASRGTDRNTEAFF. The CDR3 DNA reads as TGTGCCAGCAGGGGAACGGACAGGAACACTGAAGCTTTCTTT.

The chain couples TRBV13 to TRBJ2-1, with D hard to call. The germline CDR1 and CDR2 sequences are PRHDT and FYEKMQ (reference sequence). V lost 3 bases to trimming and J lost 6 bases, with 6 bases between them. The CDR3 contains 12 residues. The CDR3 protein is CASSLGSNEQFF. Written as DNA, the CDR3 is TGTGCCAGCAGCTTGGGCTCCAATGAGCAGTTCTTC.

This rearrangement joins TRBV5-1 to TRBJ2-5; 8 nucleotides match TRBD1. Per the germline V gene, CDR1 is SGHRS and CDR2 is YFSETQ. The CDR3 spans 14 residues. V shed 3 bases and J 4 bases; nucleotides not matched to a gene: 5. CDR3: CASSSGTGGETQYF. The CDR3 DNA is TGCGCCAGCAGCTCGGGGACAGGCGGAGAGACCCAGTACTTC.

V is TRBV28 and J is TRBJ2-7, with D tentatively TRBD1 (6 bases). The V end lost 10 bases, the J end lost 3 bases, and 16 bases lay between the germline ends. The CDR3 has 13 residues. CDR1 MDHEN and CDR2 SYDVKM come from the germline V gene. The CDR3 region is CATEGTSFYEQYF. Here the CDR3 DNA reads TGTGCCACTGAGGGGACAAGCTTCTACGAGCAGTACTTC.

The rearrangement joins TRBV5-6 to TRBJ1-2; no clear D gene. The CDR3 covers 12 residues. Germline CDR1 reads SGHDT; CDR2 reads YYEEEE. V was pared by 5 bases and J by 0 bases, with 5 bases between. The CDR3 protein is CASSIANYGYTF. The CDR3 region has the DNA TGTGCCAGCAGTATAGCTAACTATGGCTACACCTTC.

The rearrangement uses TRBV5-4 and TRBJ2-2, with TRBD2 identical over 9 bases. The CDR3 runs to 15 residues. With V trimmed by 1 base and J by 3 bases, 1 base remained unmatched. Germline V lookup: CDR1 SGHNT, CDR2 YYREEE (reference sequence). The chain's CDR3 is CASSLLAGDTGELFF. In nucleotides, the CDR3 is TGTGCCAGCAGCTTGTTAGCGGGAGACACCGGGGAGCTGTTTTTT.

This chain uses TRBV28 with TRBJ2-4, with D maybe TRBD2 (5 bases). The CDR3 is 17 amino acids. Trimming left V 3 bases short and J 1 base short, with 16 bases between. In germline, CDR1 is MDHEN, CDR2 SYDVKM. The CDR3, as DNA: TGTGCCAGCAGTTTCGATGGGGAGTCGAGGGCCAAAAACATTCAGTACTTC. Its translation is CASSFDGESRAKNIQYF.

This sequence joins TRBV11-2 and TRBJ1-1; TRBD1 aligns across 7 bases. The CDR3 has 16 amino acids. Germline assignment: CDR1 SGHAT and CDR2 FQNNGV. With 0 bases clipped from V and 4 bases from J, the junction kept 8 bases outside the gene matches. CDR3 bases: TGTGCCAGCAGCTTAGATCCTGGCAGGGGGGCCACTGAAGCTTTCTTT. Translated: CASSLDPGRGATEAFF.

The V and J genes are TRBV12-5 and TRBJ1-1; the D gene is possibly TRBD1 (6 bases). Trimming took off 6 bases at V and 0 bases at J, with 8 bases between the two ends. The CDR3 has 13 residues. The germline V gene has CDR1 LGHNT and CDR2 FRNRAP. The CDR3 DNA follows: TGTGCTAGTGGACAGGGTATGAACACTGAAGCTTTCTTT. Translated: CASGQGMNTEAFF.

V is TRBV7-2 and J is TRBJ2-5; the match to TRBD2 covers 13 bases. J was trimmed by 2 bases and V by 6 bases; bases with no gene match: 6. The CDR3 is 16 residues long. Germline V gene data show CDR1 as SGHTA and CDR2 as FQGNSA. The CDR3, as DNA: TGTGCCAGCAGGACCGGACTAGCGGGAGTTCAAGAGACCCAGTACTTC. As protein: CASRTGLAGVQETQYF.

The rearrangement joins TRBV5-6 to TRBJ1-2; D unresolved. The ends were cut back, 4 bases at V and 8 bases at J, with 21 bases in the middle. The CDR3 spans 15 residues. Germline V CDR1 and CDR2: SGHDT, YYEEEE. Here the CDR3 DNA reads TGTGCCAGCAGCCTCCGTTCCGGCGGGGTCGAGGGCTACACCTTC. Translated, it gives CASSLRSGGVEGYTF.

The gene calls are TRBV15 and TRBJ1-1; weak D call: TRBD1 (5 bases). The V end lost 2 bases, the J end lost 3 bases, and 10 bases lay between the germline ends. The CDR3 is made up of 14 amino acids. CDR1 and CDR2 (germline): LNHNV, YYDKDF (reference sequence). The CDR3 DNA follows: TGTGCCACCAGCAGAACGGGGGTGTACACTGAAGCTTTCTTT. Translated: CATSRTGVYTEAFF. Complete variable domain (other parts from reference TRBV15 and TRBJ1-1): DAMVIQNPRYQVTQFGKPVTLSCSQTLNHNVMYWYQQKSSQAPKLLFHYYDKDFNNEADTPDNFQSRRPNTSFCFLDIRSPGLGDTAMYLCATSRTGVYTEAFFGQGTRLTVV.

The chain links TRBV4-1 to TRBJ1-6, with 12 bases that match TRBD1. The CDR3 is made up of 18 amino acids. Germline V gene data show CDR1 as MGHRA and CDR2 as YSYEKL. The ends lost 0 bases at V and 6 bases at J; junction bases unmatched: 6. The DNA for the CDR3 is TGCGCCAGCAGCCAAGAGGGGGGACAGGGGGCTGTTAATTCACCCCTCCACTTT. Translation gives CASSQEGGQGAVNSPLHF.

V usage is TRBV14 and J usage is TRBJ1-3; perhaps TRBD1 as D (6 bases). The CDR3 contains 16 residues. V lost 4 bases and J 0 bases, leaving 13 bases between the germline ends. Looked up from germline, CDR1 is SGHDN and CDR2 is FVKESK. This CDR3 is CASSRIGQFSGNTIYF. DNA of the CDR3: TGTGCCAGCAGCCGAATCGGACAGTTCTCTGGAAACACCATATATTTT.

V gene TRBV25-1 combines with J gene TRBJ2-7, with a possible D match to TRBD1 (6 bases). V was pared by 11 bases and J by 3 bases, with 14 bases between. Germline V gene lookup returns CDR1 MGHDK and CDR2 SYGVNS. The CDR3 covers 12 residues. The CDR3 DNA follows: TGTGCCTCAGGACAGATCGACTACGAGCAGTACTTC. Amino acid sequence: CASGQIDYEQYF.

The chain carries TRBV11-2 and TRBJ1-4; D call uncertain. CDR1 and CDR2 (germline): SGHAT, FQNNGV. V lost 5 bases and J 7 bases, leaving 11 bases between the germline ends. The CDR3 runs to 13 residues. The CDR3 spells CASSPIRSEKLFF. The CDR3 DNA sequence: TGTGCCAGCAGCCCCATTCGGAGTGAAAAACTGTTTTTT.

Only a few counts were recorded for this clone. The rearrangement uses TRBV11-3 and TRBJ1-2; D is perhaps TRBD1 (5 bases). Deletions cut 5 bases from V and 2 bases from J, with 15 bases between. The germline CDR1 and CDR2 sequences are SGHNT and YENEEA. This CDR3 comprises 15 residues. CDR3 DNA sequence: TGTGCCAGCAGCCACGGGTGGCAGGGCAACTATGGCTACACCTTC. Translation: CASSHGWQGNYGYTF.

The chain couples TRBV23-1 to TRBJ2-3; 9 bases map to TRBD2. TRBV23-1 is an ORF, with its function uncertain. This CDR3 is built from 20 residues. The trim removed 2 bases at V and 1 base at J, leaving 16 bases unmatched. This CDR3 is CASSQPLGGMVAGGTDTQYF. The CDR3, as DNA: TGCGCCAGCAGTCAACCCCTGGGAGGGATGGTAGCGGGAGGCACAGATACGCAGTATTTT.

The chain recombines TRBV9 with TRBJ2-1; TRBD2 aligns across 11 bases. The CDR3 is made up of 15 amino acids. Germline V lookup: CDR1 SGDLS, CDR2 YYNGEE. The V and J ends lost 1 base and 5 bases, in that order; junction bases with no gene match: 2. CDR3 sequence (DNA): TGTGCCAGCAGCGTAATAGCGGGGGGGAACAATGAGCAGTTCTTC. This codes for CASSVIAGGNNEQFF.

This chain links TRBV10-1 with TRBJ2-1, with TRBD2 identical over 11 bases. V lost 0 bases and J lost 11; bases outside the gene matches: 0. Germline V CDR1 and CDR2: WNHNN, SYGVQD (reference sequence). The CDR3 contains 13 residues. Written as DNA, the CDR3 is TGCGCCAGCAGTGAGTCGACTAGCGGGAAGCAGTTCTTC. It encodes CASSESTSGKQFF.

This clone was seen only a few times. The chain has TRBV2 and TRBJ1-1; no clear D gene. This CDR3 is built from 14 residues. Germline V gene sequence: CDR1 SNHLY, CDR2 FYNNEI. V was shortened by 3 bases and J by 0 bases, with 8 bases between the two germline ends. CDR3 sequence: CASSDRVLNTEAFF. The CDR3, as DNA: TGTGCCAGCAGTGATCGGGTTCTGAACACTGAAGCTTTCTTT.

This rearrangement joins TRBV11-3 to TRBJ1-2; D perhaps matches TRBD1 (6 bases). V lost 2 bases and J 4 bases, leaving 8 bases between the germline ends. Germline V lookup: CDR1 SGHNT, CDR2 YENEEA. This CDR3 contains 13 residues. In DNA, the CDR3 is TGTGCCAGCAGCTTACTGGACAGCTATGGCTACACCTTC. This translates into CASSLLDSYGYTF.

The chain carries TRBV27 and TRBJ1-2, with TRBD1 as a possible D gene (5 bases). V gave up 6 bases and J gave up 3 bases, with 20 bases separating them. Per germline, CDR1 MNHEY and CDR2 SMNVEV (reference sequence). This CDR3 contains 16 residues. The CDR3 bases are TGTGCCAGCAGCTCGGGGGGTAGGGGACTTTACTATGGCTACACCTTC. The encoded protein is CASSSGGRGLYYGYTF.

V usage is TRBV27 and J usage is TRBJ2-1; 9 nucleotides align to TRBD2. Unmatched junction bases numbered 4, after V lost 4 bases and J lost 12 bases. Germline V lookup: CDR1 MNHEY, CDR2 SMNVEV (reference sequence). The CDR3 length is 12 residues. Written as DNA, the CDR3 is TGTGCCAGCAGTTCGGGCGGGGGGGGGCAGTTCTTC. As protein: CASSSGGGGQFF.

CDR3 region: CASSLDLDRGYGYTF. As DNA, the CDR3 is TGTGCCAGCAGCTTAGATCTCGACAGGGGTTATGGCTACACCTTC. The chain links TRBV11-2 to TRBJ1-2; 8 bases agree with TRBD1. The CDR3 covers 15 residues. CDR1 SGHAT and CDR2 FQNNGV come from the germline V gene. The trim removed 0 bases at V and 5 bases at J, leaving 5 bases unmatched. The whole variable domain, filled in from reference TRBV11-2 and TRBJ1-2, reads EAGVAQSPRYKIIEKRQSVAFWCNPISGHATLYWYQQILGQGPKLLIQFQNNGVVDDSQLPKDRFSAERLKGVDSTLKIQPAKLEDSAVYLCASSLDLDRGYGYTFGSGTRLTVV.

This rearrangement joins TRBV6-5 to TRBJ2-3, with 8 bases matching TRBD2. The length of the CDR3 is 14 residues. Trimming removed 4 bases from V and 4 bases from J; junction bases left unmatched: 4. The V gene's germline CDR1 is MNHEY and CDR2 SVGAGI. The CDR3 reads CASSSPGLADTQYF. In nucleotides, the CDR3 is TGTGCCAGCAGTTCGCCGGGACTAGCAGATACGCAGTATTTT.